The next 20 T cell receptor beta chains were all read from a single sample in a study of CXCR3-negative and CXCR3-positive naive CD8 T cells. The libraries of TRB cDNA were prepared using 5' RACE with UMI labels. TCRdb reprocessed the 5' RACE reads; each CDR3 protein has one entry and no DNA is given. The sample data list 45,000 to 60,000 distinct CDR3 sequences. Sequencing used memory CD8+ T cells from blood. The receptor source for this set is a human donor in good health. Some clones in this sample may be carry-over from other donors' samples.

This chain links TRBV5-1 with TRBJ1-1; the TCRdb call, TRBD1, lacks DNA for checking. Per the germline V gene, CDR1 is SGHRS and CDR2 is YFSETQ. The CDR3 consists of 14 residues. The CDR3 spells CASSGGTGATEAFF.

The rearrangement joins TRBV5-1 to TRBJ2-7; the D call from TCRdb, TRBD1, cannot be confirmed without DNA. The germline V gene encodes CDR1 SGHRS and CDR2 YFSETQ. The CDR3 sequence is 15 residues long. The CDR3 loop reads CASSSPMDGTYEQYF.

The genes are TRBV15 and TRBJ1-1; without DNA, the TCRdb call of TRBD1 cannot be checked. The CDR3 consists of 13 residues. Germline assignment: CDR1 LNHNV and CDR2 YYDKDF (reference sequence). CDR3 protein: CATSIWRATEAFF.

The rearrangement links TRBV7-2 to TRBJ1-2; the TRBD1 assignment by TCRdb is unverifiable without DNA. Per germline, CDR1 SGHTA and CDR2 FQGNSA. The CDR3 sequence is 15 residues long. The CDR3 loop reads CASSLAVWADYGYTF.

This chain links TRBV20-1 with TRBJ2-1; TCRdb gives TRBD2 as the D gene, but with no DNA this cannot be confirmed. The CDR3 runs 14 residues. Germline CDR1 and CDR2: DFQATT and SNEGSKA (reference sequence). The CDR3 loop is CSAPGLADYNEQFF.

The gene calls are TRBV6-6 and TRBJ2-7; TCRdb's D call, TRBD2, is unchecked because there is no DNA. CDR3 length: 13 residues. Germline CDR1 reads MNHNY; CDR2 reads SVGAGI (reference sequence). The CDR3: CAGGGQSPYEQYF.

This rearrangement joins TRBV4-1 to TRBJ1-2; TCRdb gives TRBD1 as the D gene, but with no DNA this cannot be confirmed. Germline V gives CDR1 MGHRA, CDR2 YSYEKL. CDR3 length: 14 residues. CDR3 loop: CASSPRQGDYGYTF.

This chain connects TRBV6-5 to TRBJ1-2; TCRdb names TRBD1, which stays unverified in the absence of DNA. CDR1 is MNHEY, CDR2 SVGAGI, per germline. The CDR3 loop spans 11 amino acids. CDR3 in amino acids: CASSPGGVYTF.

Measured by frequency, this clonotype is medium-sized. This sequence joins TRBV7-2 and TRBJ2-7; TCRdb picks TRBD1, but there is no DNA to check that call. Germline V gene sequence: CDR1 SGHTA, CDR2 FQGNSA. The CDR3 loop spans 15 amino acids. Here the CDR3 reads CASSLSTGDVYEQYF.

This CDR3 reads CASTLSGGYYNEQFF. The J gene is TRBJ2-1, the V gene TRBV7-8; TCRdb calls TRBD2, which cannot be checked without DNA. This CDR3 has 15 residues. The germline gives CDR1 SGHVS, CDR2 FQNEAQ.

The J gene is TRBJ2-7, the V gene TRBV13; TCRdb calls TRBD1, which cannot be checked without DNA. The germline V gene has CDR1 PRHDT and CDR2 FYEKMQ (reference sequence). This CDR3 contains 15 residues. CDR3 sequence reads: CASSSETGGFREQYF.

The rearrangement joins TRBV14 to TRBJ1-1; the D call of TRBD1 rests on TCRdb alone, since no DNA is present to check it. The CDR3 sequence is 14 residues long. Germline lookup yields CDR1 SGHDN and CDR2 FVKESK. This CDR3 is CASSRTFRELEAFF.

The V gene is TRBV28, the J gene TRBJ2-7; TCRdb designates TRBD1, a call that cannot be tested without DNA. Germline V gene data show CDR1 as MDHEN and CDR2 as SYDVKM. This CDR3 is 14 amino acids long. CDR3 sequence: CASSSWDRGQEQYF.

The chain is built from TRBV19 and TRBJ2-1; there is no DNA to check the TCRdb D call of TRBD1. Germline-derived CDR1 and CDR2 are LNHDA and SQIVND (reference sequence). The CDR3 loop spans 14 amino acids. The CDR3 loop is CASSPLSPSYEQFF. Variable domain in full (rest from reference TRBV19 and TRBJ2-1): DGGITQSPKYLFRKEGQNVTLSCEQNLNHDAMYWYRQDPGQGLRLIYYSQIVNDFQKGDIAEGYSVSREKKESFPLTVTSAQKNPTAFYLCASSPLSPSYEQFFGPGTRLTVL.

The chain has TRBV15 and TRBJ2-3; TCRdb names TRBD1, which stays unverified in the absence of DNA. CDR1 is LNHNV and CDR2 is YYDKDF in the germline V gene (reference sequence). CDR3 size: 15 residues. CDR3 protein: CATSRDRGYTDTQYF.

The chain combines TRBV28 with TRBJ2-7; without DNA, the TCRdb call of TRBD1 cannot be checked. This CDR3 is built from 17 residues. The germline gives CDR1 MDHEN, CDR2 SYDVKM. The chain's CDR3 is CASSFPETSPFLYEQYF.

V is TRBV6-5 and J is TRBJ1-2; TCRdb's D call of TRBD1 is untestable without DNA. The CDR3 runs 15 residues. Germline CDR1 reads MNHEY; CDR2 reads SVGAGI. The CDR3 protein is CASSLEQGASDGYTF.

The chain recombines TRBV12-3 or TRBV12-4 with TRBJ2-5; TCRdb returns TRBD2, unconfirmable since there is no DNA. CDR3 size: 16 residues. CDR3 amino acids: CASRETSGGISETQYF.

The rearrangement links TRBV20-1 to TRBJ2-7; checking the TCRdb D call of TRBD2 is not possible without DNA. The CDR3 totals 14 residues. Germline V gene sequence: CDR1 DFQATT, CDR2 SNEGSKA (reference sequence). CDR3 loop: CSASANFPPDEQYF.

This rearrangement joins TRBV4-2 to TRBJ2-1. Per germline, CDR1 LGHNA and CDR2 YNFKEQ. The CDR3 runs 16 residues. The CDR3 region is CASSQESSQMYNEQFF.